Each of the 5 T cell receptor beta chains below was sequenced from the same sample in a study of T cells in Graves' hyperthyroidism and ophthalmopathy. TCR beta CDR3 sequences were amplified from RNA transcripts. Carried out on the TCR CDR3, a first-round RT-PCR used the HTBI primer set. From the multiplex PCR reads, TCRdb called clonotypes with MiXCR, one entry per CDR3 protein. The sample consists of 380,000 or so distinct CDR3 sequences, approximately 15% of them appearing once. Sequencing was performed on blood. The source of these receptors is a man aged 30-40 years with Graves' hyperthyroidism that later progressed to Graves' ophthalmopathy.

This clonotype has only a few counts. The chain carries TRBV7-9 and TRBJ1-2; possibly TRBD1 for D (6 bases). Trimming removed 5 bases at V and 10 bases at J, with 20 bases between. The CDR3 spans 14 residues. CDR1 is SEHNR, CDR2 FQNEAQ, per germline (reference sequence). CDR3 protein: CASSPVEDRRAYTF. The CDR3, as DNA: TGTGCCAGCAGCCCCGTGGAGGACAGACGAGCCTACACCTTC.

This clonotype was picked up a small number of times. The chain carries TRBV19 and TRBJ2-1, with 9 bases aligning to TRBD1. The CDR3 sequence is 13 residues long. Trimming removed 5 bases from V and 9 bases from J; junction bases left unmatched: 5. CDR1 and CDR2 from the germline V gene are LNHDA and SQIVND (reference sequence). The CDR3 loop is CASSGQGTGEQFF. CDR3 DNA sequence: TGTGCCAGTAGTGGACAGGGGACCGGTGAGCAGTTCTTC.

This clonotype has a handful of counts. V gene TRBV7-8 combines with J gene TRBJ2-1, with D hard to call. Germline V gives CDR1 SGHVS, CDR2 FQNEAQ. The length of the CDR3 is 16 residues. V lost 7 bases and J 0 bases, leaving 16 bases between the germline ends. The CDR3 coding sequence is TGTGCCAGCACCTCCTATTGGAAAAGCTCCTACAATGAGCAGTTCTTC. Its protein is CASTSYWKSSYNEQFF.

In its sample, this clonotype was seen many times. V is TRBV20-1 and J is TRBJ1-1; possible D gene TRBD1, 6 bases. The germline V gene has CDR1 DFQATT and CDR2 SNEGSKA (reference sequence). Deletions cut 0 bases from V and 6 bases from J, with 14 bases between. The CDR3 covers 14 residues. The CDR3 protein is CSARDTRGHPEAFF. The CDR3, as DNA: TGCAGTGCTAGAGATACTCGGGGGCACCCTGAAGCTTTCTTT.

This clonotype was seen more than once but under ten times. This chain uses TRBV5-1 with TRBJ2-1, with 9 bases identical to TRBD1. Per the germline V gene, CDR1 is SGHRS and CDR2 is YFSETQ. J lost 4 bases, V lost 3 bases, and 5 bases had no gene match. This CDR3 has 15 residues. CDR3 DNA sequence: TGCGCCAGCAGCTCAGGACAGGGGACATACAATGAGCAGTTCTTC. It encodes CASSSGQGTYNEQFF.